The 24 T cell receptor beta chains listed next were all sequenced from one sample in a study of cytomegalovirus exposure and HLA in healthy donors. PCR amplification relied on 60 Vbeta primers (plus 13 Jbeta primers). Libraries were prepared by immunoSEQ multiplex PCR; TCRdb keeps only in-frame clonotypes and omits some of them. The sample consists of about 160,000 clones, 84% of them appearing once. Material: PBMCs. The receptors derive from a man in his fifties in good health and CMV-seropositive.

For this clone: Within the sample, other DNA sequences also encode this same CDR3. The rearrangement links TRBV19 to TRBJ1-1; 7 bases fit TRBD1. Germline V lookup: CDR1 LNHDA, CDR2 SQIVND (reference sequence). This CDR3 contains 13 residues. With V trimmed by 6 bases and J by 1 base, 2 bases remained unmatched. The CDR3 DNA reads TGTGCCAGTAGGAGGACAGGGAACACTGAAGCTTTCTTT. Its protein product is CASRRTGNTEAFF.

This clone occurred a few times. The V call is TRBV4-2, the J call TRBJ2-1, with a possible D match to TRBD2 (5 bases). Trimming pared 1 base from V and 0 bases from J, leaving 7 bases between. There are 15 residues in the CDR3. The V gene's germline CDR1 is LGHNA and CDR2 YNFKEQ. The CDR3 DNA reads TGTGCCAGCAGCCAAGGAGGGAGCTCCTACAATGAGCAGTTCTTC. Translation gives CASSQGGSSYNEQFF.

The chain joins TRBV11-2 to TRBJ2-6, with D perhaps TRBD2 (6 bases). V was trimmed by 9 bases and J by 4 bases, leaving 10 bases between them. The germline gives CDR1 SGHAT, CDR2 FQNNGV. There are 13 residues in the CDR3. CDR3 bases: TGTGCCAGTCGGAGGGAGGGGGCCAACGTCCTGACTTTC. It translates to CASRREGANVLTF.

The chain couples TRBV29-1 to TRBJ1-1; no clear D. CDR1 and CDR2 from the germline V gene are SQVTM and ANQGSEA. Deletions cut 5 bases from V and 1 base from J, with 8 bases between. The length of the CDR3 is 12 residues. The CDR3 DNA reads as TGCAGCGTTACTCTGAGGAACACTGAAGCTTTCTTT. This translates into CSVTLRNTEAFF.

The V call is TRBV5-1, the J call TRBJ2-7, with D possibly matching TRBD1 (6 bases). The V gene lost 0 bases and the J gene lost 5 bases, with 12 bases spanning the gap. The germline gives CDR1 SGHRS, CDR2 YFSETQ. The CDR3 loop spans 14 amino acids. The CDR3 nucleotides read TGCGCCAGCAGCTTGGGCCAGGGGACCCACGAGCAGTACGTC. It encodes CASSLGQGTHEQYV.

J is TRBJ2-7 and V is TRBV5-1; TRBD2 matches at 10 bases. Germline-derived CDR1 and CDR2 are SGHRS and YFSETQ. V trimming: 4 bases; J trimming: 5 bases; junction bases outside the gene matches: 9. The CDR3 loop spans 15 amino acids. CDR3 coding DNA: TGCGCCAGCAGCACGGTGGGACTAGCGAAAAACGAGCAGTACTTC. Translation: CASSTVGLAKNEQYF.

V is TRBV11-2 and J is TRBJ1-3; 8 bases are shared with TRBD1. The CDR3 sequence is 17 residues long. The J segment lost 1 base and the V segment lost 5 bases, leaving 10 bases of the junction unmatched. CDR1 is SGHAT, CDR2 FQNNGV, per germline. The CDR3 here is CASSATGTGLSGNTIYF. Written as DNA, the CDR3 is TGTGCCAGCAGCGCCACCGGGACAGGCCTGTCTGGAAACACCATATATTTT. Complete variable domain (other parts from reference TRBV11-2 and TRBJ1-3): EAGVAQSPRYKIIEKRQSVAFWCNPISGHATLYWYQQILGQGPKLLIQFQNNGVVDDSQLPKDRFSAERLKGVDSTLKIQPAKLEDSAVYLCASSATGTGLSGNTIYFGEGSWLTVV.

CDR3 sequence reads: CASSLSWTGGLNYGYTF. The CDR3 DNA reads TGTGCCAGCAGTTTATCCTGGACAGGGGGCCTTAACTATGGCTACACCTTC. V and J are TRBV27 and TRBJ1-2, with 11 nucleotides matching TRBD1. The CDR3 has 17 residues. V shed 0 bases, J shed 1 base, and the junction held 4 bases outside the gene matches. In germline, CDR1 is MNHEY, CDR2 SMNVEV (reference sequence).

A few counts support this clone. J is TRBJ1-2 and V is TRBV5-6, with D possibly matching TRBD1 (6 bases). Germline CDR1 reads SGHDT; CDR2 reads YYEEEE. V lost 4 bases to trimming and J lost 4 bases, with 23 bases between them. This CDR3 spans 17 amino acids. The CDR3 sequence: CASSTRGRGRTSYGYTF. CDR3 coding DNA: TGTGCCAGCAGCACCCGGGGCAGGGGACGAACCTCCTATGGCTACACCTTC.

V and J are TRBV6-1 and TRBJ2-1; D ambiguous. Germline V gene data show CDR1 as MNHNS and CDR2 as SASEGT. Trimming stripped 5 bases from V and 2 bases from J, with 7 bases between. The CDR3 has 13 amino acids. The chain's CDR3 is CASSNGPYNEQFF. For the CDR3, the DNA is TGTGCCAGCAGTAATGGCCCCTACAATGAGCAGTTCTTC.

CDR3 amino acids: CASSSGGTSTDTQYF. CDR3 nucleotide sequence: TGTGCCAGCTCTAGCGGGGGGACCAGCACAGATACGCAGTATTTT. The J gene is TRBJ2-3, the V gene TRBV6-5; 11 positions agree with TRBD2. In germline, CDR1 is MNHEY, CDR2 SVGAGI. With V trimmed by 8 bases and J by 0 bases, 4 bases remained unmatched. The CDR3 extends over 15 amino acids.

This chain uses TRBV6-6 with TRBJ2-7; D perhaps matches TRBD2 (6 bases). The CDR3 has 14 residues. V was clipped by 7 bases and J by 0 bases, with 13 bases between them. CDR1 and CDR2 from the germline V gene are MNHNY and SVGAGI (reference sequence). DNA of the CDR3: TGTGCCAGCACCAGCACGACTAGCTCCTACGAGCAGTACGTC. Amino acid sequence: CASTSTTSSYEQYV.

This clone was picked up one time. Other nucleotide sequences in the sample specify the same CDR3. The rearrangement links TRBV11-2 to TRBJ1-2; D is possibly TRBD1 (6 bases). The CDR3 extends over 13 amino acids. The V end was cut by 1 base, the J end by 8 bases, with 11 bases between. Germline CDR1 and CDR2: SGHAT and FQNNGV. The CDR3 is CASSLGGGLGYTF. Written as DNA, the CDR3 is TGTGCCAGCAGCTTAGGGGGGGGCCTGGGCTACACCTTC.

V gene TRBV7-3 combines with J gene TRBJ2-1, with 8 positions matching TRBD1. Trimming took 5 bases from V and 3 from J; bases not matched to a gene: 9. The CDR3 is made up of 16 amino acids. Germline V lookup: CDR1 SGHTA, CDR2 FQGTGA. CDR3 protein: CASSPKDRVNYNEQFF. CDR3 nucleotide sequence: TGTGCCAGCAGCCCCAAGGACAGGGTGAACTACAATGAGCAGTTCTTC.

This sequence joins TRBV7-2 and TRBJ2-3; D gene ambiguous. Germline V CDR1 and CDR2: SGHTA, FQGNSA. The CDR3 extends over 12 amino acids. The V end lost 3 bases, the J end lost 3 bases, and 4 bases lay between the germline ends. The CDR3: CASSFYTDTQYF. CDR3 DNA sequence: TGTGCCAGCAGCTTTTATACAGATACGCAGTATTTT.

The genes are TRBV7-9 and TRBJ2-1, with TRBD2 identical over 12 bases. The CDR3 runs to 16 residues. J was trimmed by 9 bases and V by 5 bases; bases with no gene match: 11. Germline V gene lookup returns CDR1 SEHNR and CDR2 FQNEAQ (reference sequence). CDR3 in amino acids: CASSPGLAGGPGEQFF. The CDR3 region has the DNA TGTGCCAGCAGCCCAGGTCTAGCGGGGGGGCCGGGTGAGCAGTTCTTC.

This clone was seen once. V is TRBV18 and J is TRBJ2-5; D unresolved. The CDR3 has 13 residues. Germline loops: CDR1 KGHSH, CDR2 LQKENI. The V gene lost 4 bases and the J gene lost 4 bases, with 10 bases spanning the gap. The CDR3 DNA follows: TGTGCCAGCTCACTAAACGCGCGAGAGACCCAGTACTTC. Protein: CASSLNARETQYF.

CDR3: CASSSDRDSHQPQHF. CDR3 coding DNA: TGTGCCAGCTCCTCGGACAGGGACTCCCATCAGCCCCAGCATTTT. The chain is built from TRBV18 and TRBJ1-5; TRBD1 matches at 8 bases. Germline V lookup: CDR1 KGHSH, CDR2 LQKENI. Losses at the gene ends were 6 bases for V and 5 bases for J; bases not matched to a gene: 9. This CDR3 has 15 amino acids.

Here the CDR3 DNA reads TGTGCCAGCAGTGAAGCGTTTAAGGGTGCAGGGGGCGGAGAGACCCAGTACTTC. Residues: CASSEAFKGAGGGETQYF. The chain recombines TRBV6-1 with TRBJ2-5; 8 bases line up with TRBD1. The V gene end was trimmed by 0 bases and the J gene end by 4 bases; junction bases not matched to a gene: 13. Germline CDR1 reads MNHNS; CDR2 reads SASEGT. The CDR3 loop spans 18 amino acids.

The V and J genes are TRBV6-1 and TRBJ1-1; D unclear. The V end lost 4 bases, the J end lost 5 bases, and 17 bases lay between the germline ends. The CDR3 has 15 amino acids. CDR1 MNHNS and CDR2 SASEGT come from the germline V gene. Here the CDR3 reads CASSAYRGGGTEAFF. The CDR3 nucleotides read TGTGCCAGCAGTGCTTACAGAGGCGGAGGTACTGAAGCTTTCTTT.

The rearrangement links TRBV6-1 to TRBJ1-2; 10 positions match TRBD1. Germline V gene data show CDR1 as MNHNS and CDR2 as SASEGT. J lost 6 bases, V lost 7 bases, and 11 bases had no gene match. The CDR3 has 15 residues. As DNA, the CDR3 is TGTGCCAGCACCCCCGCCCGGGACAGGGGTAATGGCTACACCTTC. Protein product: CASTPARDRGNGYTF.

This clone has only one observation. The rearrangement links TRBV2 to TRBJ1-3; 7 nucleotides line up with TRBD1. The CDR3 has 16 residues. CDR1 and CDR2 from the germline V gene are SNHLY and FYNNEI. The trim removed 0 bases at V and 0 bases at J, leaving 2 bases unmatched. DNA of the CDR3: TGTGCCAGCAGTGAAGCGGGACAGATCTCTGGAAACACCATATATTTT. It yields the protein CASSEAGQISGNTIYF.

The chain links TRBV6-1 to TRBJ2-7, with 10 positions matching TRBD1. Germline values: CDR1 MNHNS, CDR2 SASEGT. CDR3 length: 14 amino acids. With V trimmed by 7 bases and J by 5 bases, 8 bases remained unmatched. Here the CDR3 reads CASIVRDRGNEQYF. In DNA form, the CDR3 reads TGTGCCAGCATAGTTCGGGACAGGGGTAACGAGCAGTACTTC.

This clone was observed a few times. The V call is TRBV9, the J call TRBJ2-3, with 10 bases identical to TRBD2. This CDR3 has 15 residues. The V and J ends lost 4 bases and 8 bases, in that order; junction bases with no gene match: 10. Germline V lookup: CDR1 SGDLS, CDR2 YYNGEE. CDR3 bases: TGTGCCAGCAGCCAGATCGGGCTAGCGGGGGCTACGCAGTATTTT. This gives the protein CASSQIGLAGATQYF.